The entry below describes one T cell receptor beta chain. The antigen is not known. This sample stems from a study of post-analysis software for immune sequencing data. Study overall: Secondary progressive, relapsing-remitting and progressive-relapsing multiple sclerosis were among the included disease courses. Findings of the study overall: There were a few TRBV segments more frequent in patients than controls, and TRBV5-6, TRBV5-1 and TRBV20-1 were among them. In multiple sclerosis, normalized Chao1 diversity was significantly below that of controls.

Unique molecular identifiers had been added to the TCR beta cDNA libraries. Input amounts of roughly 0.9 to 10 million T cells were used. These gave about 500,000 cDNA molecules, so each molecule approximated one T cell. TCRdb re-called the PCR reads with MiXCR, one entry per CDR3 protein. This table holds 820,000 or so distinct CDR3 sequences, roughly 58% found once. The CDR3 extends over 12 amino acids. CDR1 is SGHTA and CDR2 is FQGNSA in the germline V gene. Deletions cut 4 bases from V and 9 bases from J, with 10 bases between. The sequence was collected from a girl between 5 and 17 years old with multiple sclerosis. The source material was blood. V gene TRBV7-2 combines with J gene TRBJ2-1, with D unclear. CDR3 sequence: CASSSPRREQFF. CDR3 DNA sequence: TGTGCCAGCAGCTCTCCGAGACGTGAGCAGTTCTTC.